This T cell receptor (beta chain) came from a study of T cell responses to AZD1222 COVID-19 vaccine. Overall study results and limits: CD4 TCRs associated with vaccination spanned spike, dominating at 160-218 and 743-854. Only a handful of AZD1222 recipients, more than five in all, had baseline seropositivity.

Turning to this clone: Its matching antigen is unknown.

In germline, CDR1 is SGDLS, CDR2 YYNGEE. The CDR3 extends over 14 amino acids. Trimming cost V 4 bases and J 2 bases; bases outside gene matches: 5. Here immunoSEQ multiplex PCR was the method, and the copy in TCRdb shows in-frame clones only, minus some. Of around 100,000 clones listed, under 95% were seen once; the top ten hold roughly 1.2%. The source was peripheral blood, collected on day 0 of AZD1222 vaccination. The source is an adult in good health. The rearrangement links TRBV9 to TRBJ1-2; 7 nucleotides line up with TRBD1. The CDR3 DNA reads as TGTGCCAGCAGCCCCGGGACAGCAAACTATGGCTACACCTTC. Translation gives CASSPGTANYGYTF.